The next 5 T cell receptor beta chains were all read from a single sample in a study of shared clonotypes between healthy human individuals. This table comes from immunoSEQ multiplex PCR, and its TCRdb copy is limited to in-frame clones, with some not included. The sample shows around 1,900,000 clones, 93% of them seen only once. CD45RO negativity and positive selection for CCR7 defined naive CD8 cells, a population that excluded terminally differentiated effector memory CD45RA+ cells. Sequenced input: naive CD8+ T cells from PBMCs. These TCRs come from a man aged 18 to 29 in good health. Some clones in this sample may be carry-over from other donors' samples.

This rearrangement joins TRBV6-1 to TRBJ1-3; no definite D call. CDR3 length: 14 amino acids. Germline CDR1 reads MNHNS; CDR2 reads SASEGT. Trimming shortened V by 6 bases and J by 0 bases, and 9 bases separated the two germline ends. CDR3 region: CASRKADSGNTIYF. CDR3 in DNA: TGTGCCAGCAGGAAGGCTGACTCTGGAAACACCATATATTTT.

The CDR3 here is CASSLRDRAHGTDTQYF. CDR3 bases: TGTGCCAGCAGTTTAAGGGACAGAGCCCATGGCACAGATACGCAGTATTTT. V and J are TRBV27 and TRBJ2-3, with 7 nucleotides matching TRBD1. Looked up from germline, CDR1 is MNHEY and CDR2 is SMNVEV (reference sequence). CDR3 length: 17 residues. V was clipped by 2 bases and J by 1 base; unmatched bases: 9.

The CDR3 nucleotides are TGTGCCAGCAGCGGGCTCAACACCGGGGAGCTGTTTTTT. This encodes CASSGLNTGELFF. J is TRBJ2-2 and V is TRBV7-9; D not resolved. Trimming cost V 5 bases and J 2 bases, with 6 bases left between them. The CDR3 consists of 13 residues. From germline, CDR1 is SEHNR and CDR2 FQNEAQ (reference sequence).

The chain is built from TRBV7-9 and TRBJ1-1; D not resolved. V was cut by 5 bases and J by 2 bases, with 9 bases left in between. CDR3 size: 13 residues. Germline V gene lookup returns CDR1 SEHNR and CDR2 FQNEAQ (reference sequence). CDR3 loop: CASSPTINTEAFF. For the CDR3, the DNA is TGTGCCAGCAGCCCCACCATCAACACTGAAGCTTTCTTT.

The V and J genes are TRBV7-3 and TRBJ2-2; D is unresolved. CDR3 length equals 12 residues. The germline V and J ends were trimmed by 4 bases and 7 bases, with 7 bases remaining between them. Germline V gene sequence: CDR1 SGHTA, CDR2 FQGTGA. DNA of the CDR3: TGTGCCAGCAGCTACCCCAACGGGGAGCTGTTTTTT. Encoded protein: CASSYPNGELFF.